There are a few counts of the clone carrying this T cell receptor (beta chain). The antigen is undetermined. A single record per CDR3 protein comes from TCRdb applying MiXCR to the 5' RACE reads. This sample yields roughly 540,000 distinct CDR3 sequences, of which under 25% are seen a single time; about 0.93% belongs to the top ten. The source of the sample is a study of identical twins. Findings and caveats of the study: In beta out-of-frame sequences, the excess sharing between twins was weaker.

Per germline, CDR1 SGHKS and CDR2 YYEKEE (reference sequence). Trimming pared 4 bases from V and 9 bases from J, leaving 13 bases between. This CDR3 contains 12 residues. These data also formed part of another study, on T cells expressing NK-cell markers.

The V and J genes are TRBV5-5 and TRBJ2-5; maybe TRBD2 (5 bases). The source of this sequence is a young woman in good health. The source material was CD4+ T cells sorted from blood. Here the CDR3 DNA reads TGTGCCAGCAGCCGACCGCCGGGGTCCCAGTACTTC. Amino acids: CASSRPPGSQYF.